The rows below give T cell receptor beta chains drawn from one sample of a study of T-cell memory formation after mild COVID-19. TCRdb independently ran MiXCR on the 5' RACE reads; one entry per CDR3 protein. Among a few hundred thousand distinct CDR3 sequences, 16% were seen once, and the ten largest hold more than 20%. Sequencing was performed on PBMCs or a T cell subset sorted from them (not recorded which). These receptors were collected from a man in his late teens or twenties who had mild COVID-19 (a few samples of this study predate the infection). Cell type and time point are not known. Each CDR3 is given with its conserved first and last residue. Not every row has a clone size; where given, it reads once, few, many or a size class.

v_call	j_call	clone_size	cdr3_aa
TRBV6-5	TRBJ1-5	NA	CASSATQGNQPQHF
TRBV7-6	TRBJ1-4	NA	CASSSGAPNEKLFF
TRBV6-5	TRBJ1-2	NA	CASSDPGRGYGYTF
TRBV18	TRBJ2-7	NA	CASSLDRVRSYEQYF
TRBV12-3/TRBV12-4	TRBJ1-2	few	CASSSGAGYTF
TRBV5-6	TRBJ1-6	few	CASSLRGQGDSPLHF
TRBV6-5	TRBJ1-5	few	CASSSRAGSNQPQHF
TRBV11-2	TRBJ2-3	few	CASRSRLAADTQYF
TRBV7-2	TRBJ2-3	NA	CASSFLAGGISDTQYF
TRBV9	TRBJ2-5	few	CASSVGTSGLKETQYF
TRBV20-1	TRBJ2-7	NA	CSAGQFYEQYF
TRBV29-1	TRBJ2-6	NA	CSVESAYSGANVLTF
TRBV5-1	TRBJ2-3	NA	CASSLAVRGGNTDTQYF
TRBV6-5	TRBJ2-4	few	CASSPRTGGAKNIQYF
TRBV12-3/TRBV12-4	TRBJ1-6	NA	CASSWGETLHF
TRBV18	TRBJ2-7	few	CASSPRRSSYEQYF
TRBV7-9	TRBJ1-3	few	CAIGTTGGNTIYF
TRBV5-1	TRBJ2-3	NA	CASSPGLAGDTDTQYF
TRBV5-1	TRBJ1-4	few	CASSLMSRPNEKLFF
TRBV5-1	TRBJ2-4	few	CASSLAREYIQYF
TRBV3-1	TRBJ2-5	many	CASSQDWQGLQETQYF
TRBV5-1	TRBJ2-7	NA	CASSLVGTEYYEQYF
TRBV6-6	TRBJ1-5	few	CASSRYRVETDQPQHF
TRBV9	TRBJ2-3	NA	CASSVDGAMGDTQYF
TRBV20-1	TRBJ1-3	once	CSAEDLSSGNTIYF
TRBV7-9	TRBJ2-3	NA	CASSQGIADTQYF
TRBV5-1	TRBJ2-3	few	CASRQVRSTDTQYF
TRBV7-2	TRBJ2-5	NA	CASSSLGGQGARETQYF
TRBV7-2	TRBJ2-1	many	CASSSWRLAGGNEQFF
TRBV5-5	TRBJ2-2	NA	CASSSVTGTGELFF
TRBV20-1	TRBJ2-3	NA	CSARYTDTQYF
TRBV4-3	TRBJ2-3	many	CASSQDKRGGDTQYF
TRBV6-2/TRBV6-3	TRBJ1-1	few	CASSNGRKGSEAFF
TRBV12-3/TRBV12-4	TRBJ2-1	few	CASSAGTYEQFF
TRBV20-1	TRBJ2-5	NA	CSPRPQETQYF
TRBV10-2	TRBJ2-5	few	CASLLGGGETQYF
TRBV4-3	TRBJ2-7	NA	CASSQDLYSYEQYF
TRBV7-2	TRBJ2-3	NA	CASSRLAGGSPDTQYF
TRBV20-1	TRBJ2-4	few	CSARDSGGPTVQYF
TRBV25-1	TRBJ2-1	NA	CASSESWGRENEQFF
TRBV29-1	TRBJ1-1	few	CSVLTENTEAFF